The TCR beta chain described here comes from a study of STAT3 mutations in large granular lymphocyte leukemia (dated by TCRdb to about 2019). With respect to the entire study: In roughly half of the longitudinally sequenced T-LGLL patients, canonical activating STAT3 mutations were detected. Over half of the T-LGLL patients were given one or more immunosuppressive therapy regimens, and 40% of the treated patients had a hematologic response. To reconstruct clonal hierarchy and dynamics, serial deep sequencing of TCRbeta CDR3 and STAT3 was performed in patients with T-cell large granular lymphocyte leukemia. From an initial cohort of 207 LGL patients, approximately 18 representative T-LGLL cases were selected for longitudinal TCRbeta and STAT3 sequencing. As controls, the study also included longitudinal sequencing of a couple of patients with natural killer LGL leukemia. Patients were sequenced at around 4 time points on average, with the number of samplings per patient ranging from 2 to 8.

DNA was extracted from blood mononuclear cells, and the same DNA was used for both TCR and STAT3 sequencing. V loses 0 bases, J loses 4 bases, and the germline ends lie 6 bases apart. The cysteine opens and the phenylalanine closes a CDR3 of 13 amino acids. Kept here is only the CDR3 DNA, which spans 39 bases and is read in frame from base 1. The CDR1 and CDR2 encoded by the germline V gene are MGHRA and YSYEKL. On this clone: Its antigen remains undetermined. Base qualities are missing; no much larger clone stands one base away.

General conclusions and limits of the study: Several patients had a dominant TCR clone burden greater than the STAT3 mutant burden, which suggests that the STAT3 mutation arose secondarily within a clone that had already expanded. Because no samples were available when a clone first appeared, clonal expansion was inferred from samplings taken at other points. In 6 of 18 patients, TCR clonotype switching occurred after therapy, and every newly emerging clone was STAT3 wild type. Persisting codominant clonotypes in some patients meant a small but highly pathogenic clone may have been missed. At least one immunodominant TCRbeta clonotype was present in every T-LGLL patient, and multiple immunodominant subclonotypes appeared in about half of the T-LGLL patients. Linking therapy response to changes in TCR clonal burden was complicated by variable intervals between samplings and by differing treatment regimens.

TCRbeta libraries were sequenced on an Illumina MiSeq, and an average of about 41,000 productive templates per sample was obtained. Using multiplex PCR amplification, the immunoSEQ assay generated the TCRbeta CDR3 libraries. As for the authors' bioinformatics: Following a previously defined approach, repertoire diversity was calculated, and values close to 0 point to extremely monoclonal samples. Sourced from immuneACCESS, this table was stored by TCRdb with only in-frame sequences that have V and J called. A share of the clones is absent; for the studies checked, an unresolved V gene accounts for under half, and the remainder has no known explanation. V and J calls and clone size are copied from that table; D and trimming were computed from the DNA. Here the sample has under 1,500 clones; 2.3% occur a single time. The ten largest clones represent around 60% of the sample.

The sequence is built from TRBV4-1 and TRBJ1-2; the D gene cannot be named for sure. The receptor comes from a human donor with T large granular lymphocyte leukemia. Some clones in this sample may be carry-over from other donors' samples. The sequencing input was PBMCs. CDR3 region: CASSQESAYGYTF. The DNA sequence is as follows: TGCGCCAGCAGCCAAGAATCAGCCTATGGCTACACCTTC.